This record concerns one T cell receptor beta chain sequence. The antigen it recognizes is unknown. No per-base quality is available; no much larger clone lies one base away. This record belongs to a study of metastatic and nonmetastatic thyroid tumors (TCRdb year 2020). Concerning the study at large: Repertoires from peripheral blood and from tumor or nodule tissue samples of malignant and benign thyroid patients were compared. Here is what the overall study found, with its caveats: In both blood and tumor samples, TCR beta diversity was reported to be significantly higher in malignant tumors than in benign nodules.

Libraries were made using PCR. These reads were obtained on an Illumina HiSeq 4000. High-throughput sequencing was used to profile the TCR beta-chain CDR3 region of every patient. In the source study's methods: The researchers built a classifier to tell apart papillary thyroid cancer patients with distant metastasis, based on CDR3 differences among clinicopathological groups. The Shannon index was used to assess repertoire diversity, and the Morisita-Horn index was used to assess tumor-blood repertoire similarity. TCRdb applied fastp at Q25 and MiXCR to the public reads, then kept only in-frame beta chains. The V and J calls were not made by the authors but by TCRdb's processing. The sample yields about 92,000 clones; about 16% were counted once. Clones ranked in the top ten supply roughly 4% of the sample. None of the patients had been given any treatment before thyroid surgery. Patient clinical samples collected from 2012 to 2018 were retrospectively analysed using T-cell receptor beta sequencing.

For CDR1 and CDR2, the germline V gene lists SGHAT and FQNNGV. CDR3 length: 18 amino acids, cysteine to phenylalanine. CDR3 DNA is the only sequence kept; it has 54 bases, read in frame from the first base. Germline trimming amounts to 1 base on V and 8 bases on J, with 16 as the count of junction bases outside the gene matches. This sequence uses TRBV11-2 and TRBJ1-4; TRBD1 matches 7 bases in the middle. This TCR was sampled from a female donor with papillary thyroid cancer or a benign thyroid nodule (not recorded which). Some clones in this sample may be carry-over from other donors' samples. The sequenced sample consisted of blood. The DNA is TGTGCCAGCAGCTTAGGGGTCTCTTCGGAGCAGGGGGTCGAAAAACTGTTTTTT. This codes for CASSLGVSSEQGVEKLFF.